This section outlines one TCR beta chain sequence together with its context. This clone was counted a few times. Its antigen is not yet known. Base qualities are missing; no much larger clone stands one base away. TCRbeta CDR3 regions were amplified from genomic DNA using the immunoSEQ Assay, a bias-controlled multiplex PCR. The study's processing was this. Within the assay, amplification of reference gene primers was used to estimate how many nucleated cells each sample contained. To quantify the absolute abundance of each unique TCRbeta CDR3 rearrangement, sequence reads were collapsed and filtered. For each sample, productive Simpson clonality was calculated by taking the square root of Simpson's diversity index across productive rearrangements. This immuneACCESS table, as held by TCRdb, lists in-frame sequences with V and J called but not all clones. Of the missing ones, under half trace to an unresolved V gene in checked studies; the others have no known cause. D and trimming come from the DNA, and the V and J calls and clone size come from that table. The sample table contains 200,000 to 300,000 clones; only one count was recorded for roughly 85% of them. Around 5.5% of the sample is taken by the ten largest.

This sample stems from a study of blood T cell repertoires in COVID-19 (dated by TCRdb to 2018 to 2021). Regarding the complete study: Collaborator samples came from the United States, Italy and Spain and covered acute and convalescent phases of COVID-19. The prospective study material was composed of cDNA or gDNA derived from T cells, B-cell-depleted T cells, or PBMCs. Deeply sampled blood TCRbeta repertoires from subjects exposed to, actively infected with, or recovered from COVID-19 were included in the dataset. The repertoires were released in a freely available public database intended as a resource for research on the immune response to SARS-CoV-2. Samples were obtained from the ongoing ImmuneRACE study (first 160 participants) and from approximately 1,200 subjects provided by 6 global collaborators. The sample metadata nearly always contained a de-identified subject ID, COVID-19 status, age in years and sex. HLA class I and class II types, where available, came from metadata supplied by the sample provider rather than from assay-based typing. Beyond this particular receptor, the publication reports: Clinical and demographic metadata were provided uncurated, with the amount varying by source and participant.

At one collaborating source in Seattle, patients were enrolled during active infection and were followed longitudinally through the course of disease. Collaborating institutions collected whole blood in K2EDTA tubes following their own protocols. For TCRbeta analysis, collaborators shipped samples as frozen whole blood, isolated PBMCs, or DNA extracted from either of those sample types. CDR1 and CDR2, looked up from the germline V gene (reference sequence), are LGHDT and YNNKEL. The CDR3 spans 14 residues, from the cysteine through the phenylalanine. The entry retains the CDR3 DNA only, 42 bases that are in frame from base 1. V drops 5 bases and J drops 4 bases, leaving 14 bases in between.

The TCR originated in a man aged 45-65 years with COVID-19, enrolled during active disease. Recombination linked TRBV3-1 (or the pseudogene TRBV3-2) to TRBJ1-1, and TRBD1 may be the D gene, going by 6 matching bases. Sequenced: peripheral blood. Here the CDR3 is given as CASSSTGLGTEAFF. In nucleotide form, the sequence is TGTGCCAGCAGCTCCACAGGGCTGGGCACTGAAGCTTTCTTT.